Listed here are 5 T cell receptor beta chains from one sample, sequenced in a study of human T cells and chemical hapten exposure. TCRdb re-called the RACE reads with MiXCR, one entry per CDR3 protein. The sample holds about 85,000 distinct CDR3 sequences, 8.5% seen once. The time point denotes: pre-sensitization, week 0. Treatment indicated: therapeutic diphenylcyclopropenone sensitization with weekly scalp DPC. The sequencing used whole blood, collected in connection with sensitization to the hapten diphenylcyclopropenone (DPC). The source of these receptors is a man aged 40-50 years with alopecia areata. Some clones in this sample may be carry-over from other donors' samples.

The genes are TRBV6-5 and TRBJ1-2, with 8 bases identical to TRBD1. Unmatched junction bases numbered 12, after V lost 6 bases and J lost 3 bases. The CDR3 consists of 16 residues. Germline-derived CDR1 and CDR2 are MNHEY and SVGAGI. Here the CDR3 DNA reads TGTGCCAGCAGCCTTACTCCAGGGGGCGCGGACTATGGCTACACCTTC. Amino acids: CASSLTPGGADYGYTF.

This clonotype was detected only a few times. The V gene is TRBV6-1, the J gene TRBJ2-3; 9 bases align to TRBD2. The trim removed 6 bases at V and 2 bases at J, leaving 12 bases unmatched. Per germline, CDR1 MNHNS and CDR2 SASEGT. The CDR3 loop spans 17 amino acids. CDR3 sequence (DNA): TGTGCCAGCAGAACCCTCGGGCTAGCGGGAATCACAGATACGCAGTATTTT. It yields the protein CASRTLGLAGITDTQYF.

This clonotype came up a few times. This chain joins TRBV14 and TRBJ1-2; 7 bases match TRBD1. CDR1 and CDR2 (germline): SGHDN, FVKESK. The CDR3 loop spans 13 amino acids. V lost 4 bases, J lost 5 bases, and 4 bases stayed unmatched. CDR3 amino acids: CASSLMTGYGYTF. Written as DNA, the CDR3 is TGTGCCAGCAGCCTTATGACAGGGTATGGCTACACCTTC. Using reference TRBV14 and TRBJ1-2 for the parts outside the CDR3, the full variable domain is EAGVTQFPSHSVIEKGQTVTLRCDPISGHDNLYWYRRVMGKEIKFLLHFVKESKQDESGMPNNRFLAERTGGTYSTLKVQPAELEDSGVYFCASSLMTGYGYTFGSGTRLTVV.

The rearrangement links TRBV2 to TRBJ2-2; 7 nucleotides match TRBD1. The V gene end was trimmed by 3 bases and the J gene end by 4 bases; junction bases not matched to a gene: 5. The CDR3 extends over 15 amino acids. The germline CDR1 and CDR2 sequences are SNHLY and FYNNEI. The CDR3 DNA reads TGTGCCAGCAGTGAGGTGACAGGGCCCACCGGGGAGCTGTTTTTT. This codes for CASSEVTGPTGELFF.

This chain joins TRBV18 and TRBJ1-4; unclear D gene. CDR3 length: 18 residues. Trimming pared 4 bases from V and 4 bases from J, leaving 22 bases between. Germline CDR1 KGHSH, CDR2 LQKENI. CDR3: CASSLNEQKLSINEKLFF. CDR3 coding DNA: TGTGCCAGCTCACTTAACGAGCAGAAGCTCTCTATTAATGAAAAACTGTTTTTT.